A single TCR beta chain is shown here with its context. Its target is not known. The same CDR3 is also encoded by other DNA sequences in this sample. This record comes from a study of shared clonotypes between healthy human individuals. Study overall: For every donor, three CD4 naive, three CD4 memory, two CD8 naive and one CD8 memory plates were used.

Study conclusions and caveats: Clonotypes shared by all four sorted-subset donors had higher generation probabilities than non-shared clonotypes. Estimated richness values were generally larger in naive subsets than in memory subsets. Shared clonotypes: 4.5% to 5% naive CD4, around 3.4% naive CD8, less than 2.5% memory CD4, approximately 0.4% memory CD8.

This CDR3 is 13 amino acids long. Looked up from germline, CDR1 is KGHSH and CDR2 is LQKENI. V was trimmed by 2 bases and J by 4 bases, leaving 6 bases between them. Some clones are missing from TCRdb's copy, which holds only in-frame ones; the method was immunoSEQ multiplex PCR. Here the sample spans roughly 2.2 million clones, more than 85% being singletons. Sequenced: naive CD4+ T cells from PBMCs. Subset here: CD45RA+ positively selected. The genes are TRBV18 and TRBJ2-4, with D unclear. The TCR comes from a man between 18 and 29 years old in good health. Some clones in this sample may be carry-over from other donors' samples. The CDR3: CASSPGEKNIQYF. The CDR3, as DNA: TGTGCCAGCTCACCAGGAGAGAAAAACATTCAGTACTTC.